The clone carrying this T cell receptor (beta chain) was seen just once. These data belong to a study of cytomegalovirus exposure and HLA in healthy donors. There are 15 residues in the CDR3. V shed 4 bases and J 4 bases; nucleotides not matched to a gene: 7. Germline CDR1 reads MNHNS; CDR2 reads SASEGT. The primer mix had 60 Vbeta and 13 Jbeta primers. Data came from immunoSEQ multiplex PCR; TCRdb stores just in-frame clones and leaves some out. The table lists about 120,000 clones, around three quarters of them singletons. For this donor, CMV serostatus was not recorded. This TCR came from a human donor in good health. Sequenced: PBMCs. The chain employs TRBV6-1 and TRBJ2-5; 9 nucleotides match TRBD1. The CDR3 bases are TGTGCCAGCAGTGCTCACAGGGGGCCGACAGAGACCCAGTACTTC. Amino acids: CASSAHRGPTETQYF.